This T cell receptor (beta chain) was sequenced for a study of OX40 agonist ivuxolimab in advanced cancers. As to this clone: Its antigen is unknown.

General observations from the study: At 0.1 to 3.0 mg/kg and by week 6, clonal expansion occurred in CD4+ and CD8+ blood T cells. Averaged across samples, CD8+ T cells carried more expanded clones than CD4+ did.

Method: immunoSEQ multiplex PCR; TCRdb's copy keeps in-frame clones and lacks some. The data show about 81,000 clones, about 86% seen once. The CDR3 spans 15 residues. V lost 5 bases, J lost 3 bases, and 7 bases stayed unmatched. Germline V gene data show CDR1 as KGHSH and CDR2 as LQKENI. The sample in question was CD4+ or CD8+ T cells sorted from blood, obtained in a trial of the OX40 agonist ivuxolimab. The receptor was derived from an adult with an advanced solid tumor such as melanoma, head and neck, liver or kidney cancer. The chain has TRBV18 and TRBJ1-1, with 9 bases fitting TRBD1. DNA of the CDR3: TGTGCCAGCTCAACTGGGACAGGGCCGTACACTGAAGCTTTCTTT. Its translation is CASSTGTGPYTEAFF.